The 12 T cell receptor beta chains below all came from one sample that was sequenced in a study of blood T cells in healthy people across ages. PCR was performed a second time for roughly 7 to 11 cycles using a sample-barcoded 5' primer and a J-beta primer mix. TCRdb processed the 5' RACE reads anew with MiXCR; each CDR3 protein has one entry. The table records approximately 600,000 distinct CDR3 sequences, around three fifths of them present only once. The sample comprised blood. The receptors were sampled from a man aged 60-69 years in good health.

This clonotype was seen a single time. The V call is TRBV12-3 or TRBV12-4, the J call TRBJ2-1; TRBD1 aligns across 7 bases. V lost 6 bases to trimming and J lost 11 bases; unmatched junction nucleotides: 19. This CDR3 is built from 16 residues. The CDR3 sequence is CASSYPTTGTVFKQFF. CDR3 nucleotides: TGTGCCAGCAGCTACCCTACAACCGGGACAGTCTTCAAGCAGTTCTTC.

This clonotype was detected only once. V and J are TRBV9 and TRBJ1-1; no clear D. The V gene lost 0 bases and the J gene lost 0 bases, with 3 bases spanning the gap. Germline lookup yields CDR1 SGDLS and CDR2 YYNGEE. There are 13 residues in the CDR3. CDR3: CASSVVVNTEAFF. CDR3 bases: TGTGCCAGCAGCGTAGTAGTGAACACTGAAGCTTTCTTT.

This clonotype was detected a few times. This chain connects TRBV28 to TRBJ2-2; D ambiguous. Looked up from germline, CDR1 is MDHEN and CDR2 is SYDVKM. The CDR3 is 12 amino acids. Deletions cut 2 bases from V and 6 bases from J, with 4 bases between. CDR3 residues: CASSLRAGELFF. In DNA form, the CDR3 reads TGTGCCAGCAGTTTAAGGGCCGGGGAGCTGTTTTTT.

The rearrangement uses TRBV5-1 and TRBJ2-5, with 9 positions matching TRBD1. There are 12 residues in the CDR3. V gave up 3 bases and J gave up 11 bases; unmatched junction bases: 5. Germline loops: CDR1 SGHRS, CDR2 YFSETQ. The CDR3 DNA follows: TGCGCCAGCAGCTGGGACAGGGCGCAGCAGTACTTC. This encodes CASSWDRAQQYF.

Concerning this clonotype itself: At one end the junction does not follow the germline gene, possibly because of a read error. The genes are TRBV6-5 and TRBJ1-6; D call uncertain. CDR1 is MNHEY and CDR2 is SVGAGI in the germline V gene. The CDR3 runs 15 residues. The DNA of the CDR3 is TGTGCCTGCAGTTACTTCCAGTCCGGGGATTCACCCCTCCACTTT. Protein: CACSYFQSGDSPLHF.

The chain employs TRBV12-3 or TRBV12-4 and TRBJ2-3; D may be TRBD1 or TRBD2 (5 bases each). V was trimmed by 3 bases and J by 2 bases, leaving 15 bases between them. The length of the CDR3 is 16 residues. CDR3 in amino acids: CASSFPSGLYTDTQYF. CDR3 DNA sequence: TGTGCCAGCAGTTTTCCTTCGGGGCTCTACACAGATACGCAGTATTTT.

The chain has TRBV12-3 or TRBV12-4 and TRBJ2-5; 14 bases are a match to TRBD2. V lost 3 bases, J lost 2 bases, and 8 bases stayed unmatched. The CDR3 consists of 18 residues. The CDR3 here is CASSLRLAGGPGQETQYF. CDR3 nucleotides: TGTGCCAGCAGTTTGCGACTAGCGGGGGGGCCAGGGCAAGAGACCCAGTACTTC.

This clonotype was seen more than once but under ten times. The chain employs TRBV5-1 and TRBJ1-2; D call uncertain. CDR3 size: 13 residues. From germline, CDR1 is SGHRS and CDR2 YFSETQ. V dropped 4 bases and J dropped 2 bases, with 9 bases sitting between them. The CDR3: CASSGRSNYGYTF. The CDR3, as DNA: TGCGCCAGCAGCGGAAGGAGCAACTATGGCTACACCTTC.

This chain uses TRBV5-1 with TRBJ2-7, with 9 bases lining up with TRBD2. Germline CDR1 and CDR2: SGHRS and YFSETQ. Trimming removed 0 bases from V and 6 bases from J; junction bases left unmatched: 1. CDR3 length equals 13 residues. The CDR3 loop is CASSLVREGEQYF. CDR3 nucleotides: TGCGCCAGCAGCTTGGTGCGGGAGGGCGAGCAGTACTTC.

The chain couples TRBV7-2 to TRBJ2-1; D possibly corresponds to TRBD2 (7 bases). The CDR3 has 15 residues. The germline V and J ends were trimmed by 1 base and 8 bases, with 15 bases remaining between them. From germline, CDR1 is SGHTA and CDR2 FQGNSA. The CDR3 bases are TGTGCCAGCAGCTTAGTCGCGGGGGCCGGGGATGAGCAGTTCTTC. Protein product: CASSLVAGAGDEQFF.

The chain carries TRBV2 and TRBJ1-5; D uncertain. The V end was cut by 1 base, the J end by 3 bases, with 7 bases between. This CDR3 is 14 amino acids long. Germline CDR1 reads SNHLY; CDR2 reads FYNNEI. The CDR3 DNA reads TGTGCCAGCAGTGAAGGACGGGACAATCAGCCCCAGCATTTT. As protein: CASSEGRDNQPQHF. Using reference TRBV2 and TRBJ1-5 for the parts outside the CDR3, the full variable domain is EPEVTQTPSHQVTQMGQEVILRCVPISNHLYFYWYRQILGQKVEFLVSFYNNEISEKSEIFDDQFSVERPDGSNFTLKIRSTKLEDSAMYFCASSEGRDNQPQHFGDGTRLSIL.

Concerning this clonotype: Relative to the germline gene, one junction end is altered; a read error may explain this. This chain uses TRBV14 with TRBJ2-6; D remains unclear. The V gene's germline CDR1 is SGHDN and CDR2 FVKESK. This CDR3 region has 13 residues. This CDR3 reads CASSQVRANVQTF. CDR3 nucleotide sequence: TGTGCCAGCAGCCAAGTACGGGCCAACGTCCAGACTTTT.